This T cell receptor beta chain was profiled in a study of T cell responses to AZD1222 COVID-19 vaccine. Whole-study context: Pooling of second doses given at about 4 or about 12 weeks was done. Regarding the study as a whole: Vaccine-related CD4 TCRs covered spike, predominating at 160-218 and 743-854.

The assay was immunoSEQ multiplex PCR, and TCRdb's table has in-frame clones only and misses some. In the table there are about 110,000 clones, about 82% of which are singletons. Of note for this clone: What it binds is not known.

The V gene lost 5 bases and the J gene lost 0 bases, with 11 bases spanning the gap. In germline, CDR1 is SEHNR, CDR2 FQNEAQ (reference sequence). CDR3 length: 14 residues. The clonotype was recovered from an adult in good health. Sequenced here: peripheral blood, sampled on day 0 of AZD1222 vaccination. The chain couples TRBV7-9 to TRBJ2-7; D is possibly TRBD1 or TRBD2 (5 bases each). CDR3: CASSNRDRSYEQYF. Here the CDR3 DNA reads TGTGCCAGCAGCAACCGGGACCGCTCCTACGAGCAGTACTTC.